What follows is one T cell receptor beta chain and its context. Antigen: not known. CMV serostatus was not recorded for this donor. The germline gives CDR1 LNHDA, CDR2 SQIVND (reference sequence). The CDR3 loop spans 15 amino acids. V was clipped by 4 bases and J by 6 bases; unmatched bases: 8. The data belong to a study of cytomegalovirus exposure and HLA in healthy donors. Notes on the study in general: Several of the most significant clusters were apparently associated with common viral pathogens in a later analysis.

The PCR ran on 60 Vbeta and 13 Jbeta primers. Only in-frame clones appear in the TCRdb table, and some are missing; sequencing was by immunoSEQ multiplex PCR. The repertoire holds around 150,000 clones, with about four fifths as singletons. The chain links TRBV19 to TRBJ2-3, with 9 positions matching TRBD2. Specimen: PBMCs. This sequence originates from a man aged 25 to 45 in good health. CDR3 residues: CASSSLGGRADTQYF. CDR3 bases: TGTGCCAGTAGTAGTTTGGGCGGGAGGGCGGATACGCAGTATTTT. The variable domain in full, with the rest retrieved from reference TRBV19 and TRBJ2-3, is DGGITQSPKYLFRKEGQNVTLSCEQNLNHDAMYWYRQDPGQGLRLIYYSQIVNDFQKGDIAEGYSVSREKKESFPLTVTSAQKNPTAFYLCASSSLGGRADTQYFGPGTRLTVL.